These 5 T cell receptor beta chains were all obtained from the same sample, sequenced in a study of human T cells and chemical hapten exposure. MiXCR, applied by TCRdb to the RACE reads, yields one record per CDR3 protein. Among 350,000 or so distinct CDR3 sequences listed, around 7% were seen once. Time point noted: patch test 1, 2 weeks after DPC sensitization. The sample's treatment: therapeutic diphenylcyclopropenone sensitization with weekly scalp DPC. The sequencing here drew on whole blood, taken in connection with sensitization to the hapten diphenylcyclopropenone (DPC). These TCRs come from a woman between 18 and 29 years old with alopecia areata. Some clones in this sample may be carry-over from other donors' samples.

V usage is TRBV6-2 or TRBV6-3 and J usage is TRBJ1-6; D unclear. This CDR3 comprises 16 residues. Trimming took off 6 bases at V and 9 bases at J, with 21 bases between the two ends. Germline CDR1 reads MNHEY; CDR2 reads SVGEGT. DNA for the CDR3: TGTGCCAGCAGCTACCTGCCCCGGACGGAAATTTCACCCCTCCACTTT. It translates to CASSYLPRTEISPLHF.

This clonotype was counted ten times or more. V usage is TRBV6-2 or TRBV6-3 and J usage is TRBJ1-1; tentatively, D is TRBD1 (6 bases). Trimming shortened V by 5 bases and J by 6 bases, and 13 bases separated the two germline ends. Germline CDR1 and CDR2: MNHEY and SVGEGT. This CDR3 is built from 13 residues. CDR3: CASSRQVNPEAFF. CDR3 DNA: TGTGCCAGCAGTCGACAGGTTAATCCTGAAGCTTTCTTT.

The chain carries TRBV27 and TRBJ2-2, with D perhaps TRBD2 (5 bases). The germline gives CDR1 MNHEY, CDR2 SMNVEV (reference sequence). V was shortened by 10 bases and J by 7 bases, with 13 bases between the two germline ends. CDR3 length: 12 residues. This chain's CDR3 is CATLIEGGELFF. CDR3 DNA sequence: TGTGCCACCCTTATCGAGGGCGGGGAGCTGTTTTTT.

The rearrangement uses TRBV4-3 and TRBJ2-5, with 8 positions matching TRBD2. The CDR3 is made up of 16 amino acids. Per the germline V gene, CDR1 is LGHNA and CDR2 is YSLEER. The V segment lost 4 bases and the J segment 3 bases; nucleotides outside the gene matches: 10. The CDR3 region has the DNA TGCGCCAGCAGCCTGACCCTAACGGGGGGGGAAGAGACCCAGTACTTC. This encodes CASSLTLTGGEETQYF.

This clonotype has ten or more counts. The CDR3 loop reads CASSLEGGKDEQFF. CDR3 coding DNA: TGTGCCAGCAGCTTAGAAGGGGGCAAAGATGAGCAGTTCTTC. The chain couples TRBV7-9 to TRBJ2-1, with 7 bases matching TRBD1. The length of the CDR3 is 14 residues. Germline V gene data show CDR1 as SEHNR and CDR2 as FQNEAQ (reference sequence). V trimming: 1 base; J trimming: 8 bases; junction bases outside the gene matches: 5.